The rows below give T cell receptor beta chains drawn from one sample of a study of T cell repertoires in cytomegalovirus infection. TCRdb recomputed calls from the reads with MiXCR, one row per CDR3 protein. The data hold about 150,000 distinct CDR3 sequences, with around a quarter observed a single time. Source material: PBMCs. Receptors were obtained from a human donor in good health (CMV status not recorded). Some clones in this sample may be carry-over from other donors' samples. The CDR3 runs from the conserved cysteine through the conserved F or W. Each record gives: V gene, D gene, J gene, clone size, CDR3 protein, CDR3 DNA. A D gene is named only where the DNA matches it firmly. Not all rows give a size; the values are once, few, many and, for expanded clones, a class.

V gene: TRBV27; D gene: .; J gene: TRBJ1-1; clone size: few; CDR3 protein: CASSSRVGGTEAFF; CDR3 DNA: TGTGCCAGCAGTTCCAGGGTCGGAGGGACTGAAGCTTTCTTT
V gene: TRBV6-2/TRBV6-3; D gene: TRBD2; J gene: TRBJ2-1; clone size: few; CDR3 protein: CASIPSGTANEQFF; CDR3 DNA: TGTGCCAGCATCCCTAGCGGGACAGCGAATGAGCAGTTCTTC
V gene: TRBV20-1; D gene: .; J gene: TRBJ1-1; clone size: few; CDR3 protein: CSASNPGKAEAFF; CDR3 DNA: TGCAGTGCTAGTAACCCGGGGAAGGCTGAAGCTTTCTTT
V gene: TRBV19; D gene: .; J gene: TRBJ2-2; clone size: .; CDR3 protein: CASSIRTAATGELFF; CDR3 DNA: TGTGCCAGTAGTATTAGGACAGCTGCCACCGGGGAGCTGTTTTTT
V gene: TRBV27; D gene: TRBD1; J gene: TRBJ1-1; clone size: .; CDR3 protein: CASSIRQGSNTEAFF; CDR3 DNA: TGTGCCAGCAGTATCCGACAGGGATCGAACACTGAAGCTTTCTTT
V gene: TRBV7-3; D gene: .; J gene: TRBJ2-5; clone size: few; CDR3 protein: CASSLDNLGAQYF; CDR3 DNA: TGTGCCAGCAGCCTCGATAACCTAGGGGCCCAGTACTTC
V gene: TRBV12-3/TRBV12-4; D gene: .; J gene: TRBJ2-3; clone size: few; CDR3 protein: CASSPQGFSSTDTQYF; CDR3 DNA: TGTGCCAGCAGCCCACAGGGTTTCTCTAGCACAGATACGCAGTATTTT
V gene: TRBV19; D gene: TRBD2; J gene: TRBJ2-1; clone size: .; CDR3 protein: CASSLIAGVAYNEQFF; CDR3 DNA: TGTGCCAGTAGTCTCATAGCGGGAGTGGCCTACAATGAGCAGTTCTTC
V gene: TRBV12-3/TRBV12-4; D gene: .; J gene: TRBJ1-5; clone size: many; CDR3 protein: CASSLGQAYSNQPQHF; CDR3 DNA: TGTGCCAGCAGTTTAGGGCAGGCATATAGCAATCAGCCCCAGCATTTT
V gene: TRBV7-2; D gene: .; J gene: TRBJ2-1; clone size: many; CDR3 protein: CASSSIYNEQFF; CDR3 DNA: TGTGCCAGCAGCTCCATCTACAATGAGCAGTTCTTC
V gene: TRBV5-4; D gene: TRBD2; J gene: TRBJ2-3; clone size: .; CDR3 protein: CASSLTSTSGGKDTQYF; CDR3 DNA: TGTGCCAGCAGCTTGACCTCGACTAGCGGGGGAAAAGATACGCAGTATTTT
V gene: TRBV11-2; D gene: .; J gene: TRBJ2-5; clone size: .; CDR3 protein: CASSQLWTEQETQYF; CDR3 DNA: TGTGCCAGCAGCCAACTATGGACAGAACAAGAGACCCAGTACTTC
V gene: TRBV29-1; D gene: .; J gene: TRBJ2-7; clone size: few; CDR3 protein: CSVVWGSSYEQYF; CDR3 DNA: TGCAGCGTTGTGTGGGGGAGCTCCTACGAGCAGTACTTC
V gene: TRBV12-3/TRBV12-4; D gene: .; J gene: TRBJ1-2; clone size: few; CDR3 protein: CASSTGSNYGYTF; CDR3 DNA: TGTGCCAGCAGCACAGGTTCTAACTATGGCTACACCTTC
V gene: TRBV29-1; D gene: .; J gene: TRBJ2-3; clone size: .; CDR3 protein: CSVDYPADTQYF; CDR3 DNA: TGCAGCGTTGACTATCCCGCAGATACGCAGTATTTT
V gene: TRBV12-3/TRBV12-4; D gene: .; J gene: TRBJ1-5; clone size: .; CDR3 protein: CASSALGGSNQPQHF; CDR3 DNA: TGTGCCAGCAGTGCTCTCGGGGGCAGCAATCAGCCCCAGCATTTT
V gene: TRBV7-2; D gene: TRBD1; J gene: TRBJ1-2; clone size: many; CDR3 protein: CASSPSRGQRDGYTF; CDR3 DNA: TGTGCCAGCAGTCCCTCTAGGGGACAGAGGGATGGCTACACCTTC
V gene: TRBV7-6; D gene: .; J gene: TRBJ2-5; clone size: .; CDR3 protein: CASSFIELVKETQYF; CDR3 DNA: TGTGCCAGCAGCTTCATAGAGTTGGTAAAAGAGACCCAGTACTTC
V gene: TRBV5-1; D gene: TRBD2; J gene: TRBJ2-7; clone size: .; CDR3 protein: CASSLEGGSTYEQYF; CDR3 DNA: TGCGCCAGCAGCTTGGAGGGCGGGAGCACCTACGAGCAGTACTTC
V gene: TRBV29-1; D gene: .; J gene: TRBJ1-2; clone size: .; CDR3 protein: CSAKGTDYGYTF; CDR3 DNA: TGCAGCGCCAAGGGGACTGACTATGGCTACACCTTC
V gene: TRBV29-1; D gene: .; J gene: TRBJ2-1; clone size: .; CDR3 protein: CSARPGIGEQFF; CDR3 DNA: TGCAGCGCCAGACCAGGGATAGGTGAGCAGTTCTTC
V gene: TRBV30; D gene: .; J gene: TRBJ2-7; clone size: .; CDR3 protein: CAWSVRRSYEQYF; CDR3 DNA: TGTGCCTGGAGTGTAAGGCGTTCCTACGAGCAGTACTTC
V gene: TRBV14; D gene: .; J gene: TRBJ2-5; clone size: many; CDR3 protein: CASSPGTEETQYF; CDR3 DNA: TGTGCCAGCAGCCCCGGGACGGAAGAGACCCAGTACTTC
V gene: TRBV5-4; D gene: TRBD2; J gene: TRBJ2-3; clone size: .; CDR3 protein: CTSSLTSTSGGKDTQYF; CDR3 DNA: TGTACCAGCAGCTTGACCTCGACTAGCGGGGGAAAAGATACGCAGTATTTT
V gene: TRBV7-3; D gene: TRBD2; J gene: TRBJ2-1; clone size: .; CDR3 protein: CASSPGLAGVENEQFF; CDR3 DNA: TGTGCCAGCAGCCCCGGACTAGCGGGAGTAGAGAATGAGCAGTTCTTC
V gene: TRBV7-2; D gene: .; J gene: TRBJ2-2; clone size: many; CDR3 protein: CASSLTTNTGELFF; CDR3 DNA: TGTGCCAGCAGCTTAACCACTAACACCGGGGAGCTGTTTTTT
V gene: TRBV19; D gene: .; J gene: TRBJ1-1; clone size: few; CDR3 protein: CASSINGYTEAFF; CDR3 DNA: TGTGCCAGTAGTATCAACGGATACACTGAAGCTTTCTTT
V gene: TRBV28; D gene: .; J gene: TRBJ2-7; clone size: .; CDR3 protein: CASLLQRAYEQYF; CDR3 DNA: TGTGCCAGTCTTCTTCAGCGGGCCTACGAGCAGTACTTC
V gene: TRBV5-1; D gene: .; J gene: TRBJ2-2; clone size: few; CDR3 protein: CASSLGQVDGELFF; CDR3 DNA: TGCGCCAGCAGCTTGGGGCAGGTGGACGGGGAGCTGTTTTTT
V gene: TRBV7-2; D gene: TRBD1; J gene: TRBJ2-1; clone size: few; CDR3 protein: CASSPDRGYEQFF; CDR3 DNA: TGTGCCAGCAGTCCCGACAGGGGCTATGAGCAGTTCTTC
V gene: TRBV7-8; D gene: .; J gene: TRBJ2-7; clone size: many; CDR3 protein: CASAPGRGEQYF; CDR3 DNA: TGTGCCAGCGCCCCCGGGAGAGGTGAGCAGTACTTC
V gene: TRBV7-9; D gene: .; J gene: TRBJ2-1; clone size: .; CDR3 protein: CASSLALSKYNEQFF; CDR3 DNA: TGTGCCAGCAGCTTAGCGCTATCAAAATACAATGAGCAGTTCTTC
V gene: TRBV5-6; D gene: .; J gene: TRBJ1-1; clone size: few; CDR3 protein: CASSLRNSEAFF; CDR3 DNA: TGTGCCAGCAGCTTAAGAAACAGCGAAGCTTTCTTT